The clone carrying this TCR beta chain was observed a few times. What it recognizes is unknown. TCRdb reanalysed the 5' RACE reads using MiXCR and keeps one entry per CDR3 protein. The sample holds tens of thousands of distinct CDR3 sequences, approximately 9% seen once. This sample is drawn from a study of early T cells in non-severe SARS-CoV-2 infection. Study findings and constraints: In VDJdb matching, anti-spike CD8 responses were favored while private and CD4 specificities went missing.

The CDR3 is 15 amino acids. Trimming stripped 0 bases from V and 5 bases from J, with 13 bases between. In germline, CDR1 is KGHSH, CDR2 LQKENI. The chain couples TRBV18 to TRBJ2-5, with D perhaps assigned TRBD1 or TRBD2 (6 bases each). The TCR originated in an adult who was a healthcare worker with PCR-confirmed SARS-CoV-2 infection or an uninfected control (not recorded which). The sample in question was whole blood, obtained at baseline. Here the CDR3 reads CASSPPFGGGETQYF. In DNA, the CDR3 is TGTGCCAGCTCACCACCGTTCGGGGGCGGGGAGACCCAGTACTTC.